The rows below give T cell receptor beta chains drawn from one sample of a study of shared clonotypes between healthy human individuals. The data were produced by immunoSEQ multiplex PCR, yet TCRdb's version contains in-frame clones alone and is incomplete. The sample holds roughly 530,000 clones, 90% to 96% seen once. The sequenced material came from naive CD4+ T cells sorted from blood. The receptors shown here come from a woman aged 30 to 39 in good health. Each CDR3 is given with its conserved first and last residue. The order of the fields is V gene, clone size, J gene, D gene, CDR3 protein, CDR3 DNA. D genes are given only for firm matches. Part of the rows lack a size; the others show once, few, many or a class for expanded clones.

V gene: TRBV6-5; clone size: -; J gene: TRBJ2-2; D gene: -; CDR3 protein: CASSFERFAGELFF; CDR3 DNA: TGTGCCAGCAGTTTCGAAAGGTTTGCCGGGGAGCTGTTTTTT
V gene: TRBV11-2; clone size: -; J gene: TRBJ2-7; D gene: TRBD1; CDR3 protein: CASSPGQVLEQYF; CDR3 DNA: TGTGCCAGCAGCCCCGGACAGGTCCTCGAGCAGTACTTC
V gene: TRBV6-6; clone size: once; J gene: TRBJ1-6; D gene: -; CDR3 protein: CASSYLGENNSPLHF; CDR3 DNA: TGTGCCAGCAGTTACTTGGGGGAGAATAATTCACCCCTCCACTTT
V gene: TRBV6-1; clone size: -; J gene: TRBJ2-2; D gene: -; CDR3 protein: CASSERDSLNTGELFF; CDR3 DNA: TGTGCCAGCAGTGAAAGGGACTCCCTAAACACCGGGGAGCTGTTTTTT
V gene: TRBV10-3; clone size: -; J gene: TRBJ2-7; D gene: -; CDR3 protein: CAISEEQTYEQYF; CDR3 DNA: TGTGCCATCAGTGAAGAACAGACTTACGAGCAGTACTTC
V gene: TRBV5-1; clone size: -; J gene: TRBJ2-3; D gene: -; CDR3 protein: CASSFHADTQYF; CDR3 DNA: TGCGCCAGCAGCTTCCATGCAGATACGCAGTATTTT
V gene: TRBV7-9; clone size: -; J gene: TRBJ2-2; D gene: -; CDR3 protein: CASSLGSPGELFF; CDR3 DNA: TGTGCCAGCAGCTTAGGCAGCCCCGGGGAGCTGTTTTTT
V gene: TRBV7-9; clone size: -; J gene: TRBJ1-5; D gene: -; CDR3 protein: CASSLGDTSNQPQHF; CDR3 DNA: TGTGCCAGCAGCCTGGGCGACACTAGCAATCAGCCCCAGCATTTT
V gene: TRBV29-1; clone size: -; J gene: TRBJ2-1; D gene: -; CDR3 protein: CSAMVFSYNEQFF; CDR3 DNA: TGCAGCGCCATGGTCTTTTCCTACAATGAGCAGTTCTTC
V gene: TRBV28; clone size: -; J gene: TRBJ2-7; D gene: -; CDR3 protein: CASTLGGQIYEQYF; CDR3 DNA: TGTGCCAGCACCCTCGGGGGACAGATCTACGAGCAGTACTTC
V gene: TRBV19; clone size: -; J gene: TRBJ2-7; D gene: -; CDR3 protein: CVEHEQYF; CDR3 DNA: TGTGTGGAGCACGAGCAGTACTTC
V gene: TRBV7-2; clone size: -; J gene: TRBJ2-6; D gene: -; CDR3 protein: CASSLLPSGANVLTF; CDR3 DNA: TGTGCCAGCAGCTTACTTCCCTCTGGGGCCAACGTCCTGACTTTC
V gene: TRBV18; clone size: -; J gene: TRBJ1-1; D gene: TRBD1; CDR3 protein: CASSLRQGDTEAFF; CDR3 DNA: TGTGCCAGCTCTCTCAGACAGGGAGACACTGAAGCTTTCTTT
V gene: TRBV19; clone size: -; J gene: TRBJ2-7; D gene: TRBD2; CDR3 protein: CASSLRDGGLAEPYEQYF; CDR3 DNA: TGTGCCAGTAGTTTACGGGACGGCGGACTAGCGGAACCCTACGAGCAGTACTTC
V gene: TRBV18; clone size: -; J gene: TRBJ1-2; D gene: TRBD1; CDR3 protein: CASSAGTALYNYGYTF; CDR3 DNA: TGTGCCAGCTCGGCCGGGACAGCGCTCTATAACTATGGCTACACCTTC
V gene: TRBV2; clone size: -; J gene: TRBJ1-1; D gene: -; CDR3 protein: CASGGDPPGNTEAFF; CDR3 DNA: TGTGCCTCAGGAGGAGACCCCCCGGGGAACACTGAAGCTTTCTTT
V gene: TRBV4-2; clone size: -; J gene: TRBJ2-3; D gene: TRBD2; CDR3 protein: CASSQLLTSGRATDTQYF; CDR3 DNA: TGTGCCAGCAGCCAACTCCTGACTAGCGGGAGGGCCACAGATACGCAGTATTTT
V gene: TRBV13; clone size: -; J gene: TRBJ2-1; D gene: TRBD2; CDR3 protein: CASSPDRGLAGAGHEQFF; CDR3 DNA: TGTGCCAGCAGCCCGGATAGGGGCCTCGCGGGAGCGGGCCATGAGCAGTTCTTC
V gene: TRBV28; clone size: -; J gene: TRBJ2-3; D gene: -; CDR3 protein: CASSYGGLETQYF; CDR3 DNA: TGTGCCAGCAGTTATGGGGGTCTGGAGACGCAGTATTTT
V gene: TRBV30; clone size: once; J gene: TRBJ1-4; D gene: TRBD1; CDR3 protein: CAWSRGPWEKLFF; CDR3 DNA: TGTGCCTGGAGCAGGGGGCCTTGGGAAAAACTGTTTTTT
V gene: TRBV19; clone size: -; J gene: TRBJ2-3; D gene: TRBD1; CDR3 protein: CASSSTGDRTDTQYF; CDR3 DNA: TGTGCCAGTAGTAGTACAGGGGATCGGACAGATACGCAGTATTTT
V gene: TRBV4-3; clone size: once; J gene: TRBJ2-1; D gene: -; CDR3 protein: CASSQLNIHHEQFF; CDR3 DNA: TGCGCCAGCAGCCAGCTGAACATACATCATGAGCAGTTCTTC
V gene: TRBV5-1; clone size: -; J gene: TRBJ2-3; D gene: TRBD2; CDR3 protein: CASSLAGATRLAGVLDTQYF; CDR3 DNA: TGCGCCAGCAGCTTGGCCGGGGCTACGAGACTAGCGGGAGTTCTAGATACGCAGTATTTT
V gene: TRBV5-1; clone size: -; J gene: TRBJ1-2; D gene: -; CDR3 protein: CASSLEEALRGYTF; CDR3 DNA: TGCGCCAGCAGCTTGGAAGAAGCCCTAAGGGGCTACACCTTC
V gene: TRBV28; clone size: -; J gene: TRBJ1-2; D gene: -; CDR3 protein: CASSSTIDGYTF; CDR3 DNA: TGTGCCAGCAGCTCCACTATTGACGGCTACACCTTC
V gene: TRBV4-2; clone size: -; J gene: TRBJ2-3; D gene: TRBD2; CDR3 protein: CASSQFTTGTSGTDTQYF; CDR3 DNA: TGTGCCAGCAGCCAATTTACCACCGGGACTAGCGGCACAGATACGCAGTATTTT
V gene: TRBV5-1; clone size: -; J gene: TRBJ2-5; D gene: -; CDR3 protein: CASSRMYQETQYF; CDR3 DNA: TGCGCCAGCAGCCGGATGTACCAAGAGACCCAGTACTTC
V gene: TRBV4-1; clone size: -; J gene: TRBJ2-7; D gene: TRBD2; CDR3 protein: CASSQRVFRTSGSSYEQYF; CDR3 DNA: TGCGCCAGCAGCCAGAGGGTGTTTAGGACTAGCGGGAGCTCCTACGAGCAGTACTTC
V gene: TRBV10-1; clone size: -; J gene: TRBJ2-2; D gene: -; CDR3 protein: CASSESLSSFTGELFF; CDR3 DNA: TGCGCCAGCAGTGAGTCGCTTTCTAGTTTCACCGGGGAGCTGTTTTTT
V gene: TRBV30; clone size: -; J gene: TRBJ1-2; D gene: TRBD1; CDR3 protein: CAWSRQGNGYTF; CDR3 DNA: TGTGCCTGGAGTAGACAGGGAAATGGCTACACCTTC
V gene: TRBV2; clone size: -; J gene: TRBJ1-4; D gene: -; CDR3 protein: CASSGDTHEKLFF; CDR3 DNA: TGTGCCAGCAGTGGGGACACCCATGAAAAACTGTTTTTT
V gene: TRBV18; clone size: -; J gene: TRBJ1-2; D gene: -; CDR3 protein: CASSPAADSNNGYTF; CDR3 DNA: TGTGCCAGCTCACCAGCGGCAGATTCTAATAATGGCTACACCTTC
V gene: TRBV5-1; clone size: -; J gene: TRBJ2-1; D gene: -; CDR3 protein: CASSSQGFNNEQFF; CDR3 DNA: TGCGCCAGCAGCTCACAGGGTTTCAACAATGAGCAGTTCTTC
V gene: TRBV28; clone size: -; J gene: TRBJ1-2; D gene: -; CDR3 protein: CASSPHVTGGGGYTF; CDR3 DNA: TGTGCCAGCAGTCCCCATGTTACAGGAGGAGGTGGCTACACCTTC
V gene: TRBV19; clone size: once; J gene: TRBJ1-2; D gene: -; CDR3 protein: CASSTKQGPNYGYTF; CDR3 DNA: TGTGCCAGTAGTACAAAACAGGGACCAAACTATGGCTACACCTTC
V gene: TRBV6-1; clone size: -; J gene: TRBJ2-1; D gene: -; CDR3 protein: CASRFLYNEQFF; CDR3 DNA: TGTGCCAGCAGATTTTTATACAATGAGCAGTTCTTC
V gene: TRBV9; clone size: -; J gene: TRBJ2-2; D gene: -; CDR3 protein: CASSAKRAMNTGELFF; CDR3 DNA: TGTGCCAGCAGCGCCAAGCGGGCCATGAACACCGGGGAGCTGTTTTTT